This T cell receptor beta chain was documented in a study of blood T cell repertoires in COVID-19. Study in general: Sources were T cells, B-cell-depleted T cells, or PBMCs; the material itself was cDNA or gDNA.

Participants were aged about 18 to 90 years from 20 to 30 US areas. This clone has at least ten counts. Germline V CDR1 and CDR2: MDHEN, SYDVKM. V gave up 3 bases and J gave up 0 bases; unmatched junction bases: 7. The CDR3 length is 17 residues. The protocol was immunoSEQ multiplex PCR, while the TCRdb copy is restricted to in-frame clones and leaves out a portion. The sample has approximately 250,000 clones, approximately 89% seen once. The V gene is TRBV28, the J gene TRBJ1-5; 8 bases fit TRBD1. The TCR comes from a woman in her thirties or forties with acute COVID-19. The specimen sequenced was PBMCs or T cells enriched from blood (not recorded which). The DNA of the CDR3 is TGTGCCAGCAGTTTGACAGGGGAGGCATATAGCAATCAGCCCCAGCATTTT. Amino acid sequence: CASSLTGEAYSNQPQHF.